Each of the 20 T cell receptor beta chains below was sequenced from the same sample in a study of tumor-infiltrating lymphocytes in primary liver carcinoma. Co-extracted RNA and DNA came from about 19-30 mg of unsorted bulk tissue. The template, approximately 500 ng total RNA, yielded TCR beta cDNA made with a constant-region primer. Three nested multiplex PCR rounds of slightly modified ARM-PCR generated TCR beta libraries. Each of the first two PCR rounds ran approximately 11 cycles with TRBV1-TRBV30 forward and C-beta reverse primers. TCRdb passed the multiplex PCR reads through MiXCR, listing each CDR3 protein once. The data contain 100,000 to 150,000 distinct CDR3 sequences, 64% of them singletons. The sequenced sample was liver tumor tissue from sampling region 3. The subset is: tumor region T3, left-lateral pole. The receptors shown here come from a woman aged 55-69 years with primary liver carcinoma and hepatitis B virus infection.

On this clonotype itself: Compared with germline, one end of the junction differs, possibly owing to a read error. This rearrangement joins TRBV12-3 or TRBV12-4 to TRBJ2-3, with D tentatively TRBD1 or TRBD2 (5 bases each). This CDR3 comprises 15 residues. CDR3 protein: CVSSSTLWGTDTQYF. Here the CDR3 DNA reads TGTGTCAGCAGTTCCACCCTATGGGGGACAGATACGCAGTATTTT.

A remark on this clonotype: A much larger clone lies one base from this, so it may be a read error. This chain joins TRBV5-4 and TRBJ2-6; tentatively, D is TRBD1 or TRBD2 (5 bases each). CDR1 is SGHNT and CDR2 is YYREEE in the germline V gene (reference sequence). CDR3 length: 15 amino acids. Trimming took 1 base from V and 3 from J, leaving 8 bases between them. In DNA, the CDR3 is TGTGCCAGCAGCTTGTGGGGGAGTGGGGCCAACGTCCTGACTTTC. This translates into CASSLWGSGANVLTF. The variable domain in full, completed from reference TRBV5-4 and TRBJ2-6, reads ETGVTQSPTHLIKTRGQQVTLRCSSQSGHNTVSWYQQALGQGPQFIFQYYREEENGRGNFPPRFSGLQFPNYSSELNVNALELDDSALYLCASSLWGSGANVLTFGAGSRLTVL.

This clonotype came up many times. This sequence joins TRBV29-1 and TRBJ2-5; weak D call: TRBD1 (6 bases). This CDR3 has 12 amino acids. Germline CDR1 is SQVTM and CDR2 is ANQGSEA. Trimming left V 5 bases short and J 6 bases short, with 13 bases between. The CDR3 sequence is CSVLLTGKTQYF. The CDR3 nucleotides are TGCAGCGTTTTACTCACAGGGAAGACCCAGTACTTC. Full variable domain (remainder filled in from reference TRBV29-1 and TRBJ2-5): SAVISQKPSRDICQRGTSLTIQCQVDSQVTMMFWYRQQPGQSLTLIATANQGSEATYESGFVIDKFPISRPNLTFSTLTVSNMSPEDSSIYLCSVLLTGKTQYFGPGTRLLVL.

This clonotype occurred many times. The chain recombines TRBV5-6 with TRBJ2-1, with TRBD2 as a possible D gene (5 bases). CDR1 SGHDT and CDR2 YYEEEE come from the germline V gene. CDR3 length: 15 residues. V lost 4 bases and J 2 bases, leaving 13 bases between the germline ends. CDR3 amino acids: CASSVVERPYNEQFF. CDR3 nucleotide sequence: TGTGCCAGCAGCGTGGTAGAGCGGCCCTACAATGAGCAGTTCTTC.

This clonotype was observed a few times. This rearrangement joins TRBV28 to TRBJ2-3; D is ambiguous. The ends were cut back, 7 bases at V and 5 bases at J, with 13 bases in the middle. The CDR3 spans 13 residues. The germline V gene encodes CDR1 MDHEN and CDR2 SYDVKM. The CDR3 sequence: CASNYKNIDTQYF. The CDR3 nucleotides read TGTGCCAGCAACTACAAAAACATAGATACGCAGTATTTT.

This clonotype was detected only a few times. It is likely a read error, because the conserved phenylalanine at the end of the CDR3 is missing. The DNA is left out, because the CDR3 cannot be placed on it with certainty; the CDR3 is given as TCRdb lists it. The chain combines TRBV11-2 with TRBJ2-7; the DNA was not used to check the table's D call, TRBD2. Germline-derived CDR1 and CDR2 are SGHAT and FQNNGV. The CDR3 is 13 residues long, ends included. The chain's CDR3 is CASSLTSGSEQYL.

The chain has TRBV7-9 and TRBJ2-7; 7 bases match TRBD2. The V segment lost 4 bases and the J segment 2 bases; nucleotides outside the gene matches: 2. The length of the CDR3 is 13 residues. CDR1 SEHNR and CDR2 FQNEAQ come from the germline V gene (reference sequence). The CDR3 loop is CASSSGLAYEQYF. CDR3 DNA: TGTGCCAGCAGCTCTGGACTAGCCTACGAGCAGTACTTC. Based on the CDR3 plus reference TRBV7-9 and TRBJ2-7, the full variable domain is DTGVSQNPRHKITKRGQNVTFRCDPISEHNRLYWYRQTLGQGPEFLTYFQNEAQLEKSRLLSDRFSAERPKGSFSTLEIQRTEQGDSAMYLCASSSGLAYEQYFGPGTRLTVT.

The V and J genes are TRBV29-1 and TRBJ2-7, with unresolved D. The germline V gene has CDR1 SQVTM and CDR2 ANQGSEA. The CDR3 sequence is 13 residues long. Trimming took off 6 bases at V and 0 bases at J, with 12 bases between the two ends. CDR3 amino acids: CSVMQWYSYEQYF. Here the CDR3 DNA reads TGCAGCGTCATGCAGTGGTACTCCTACGAGCAGTACTTC.

This clonotype was observed many times. The chain recombines TRBV28 with TRBJ2-3; D unresolved. The germline V gene encodes CDR1 MDHEN and CDR2 SYDVKM. The CDR3 extends over 13 amino acids. V dropped 3 bases and J dropped 7 bases, with 11 bases sitting between them. CDR3 DNA: TGTGCCAGCAGTTTCGTTCGGGCCAATACGCAGTATTTT. Translating gives CASSFVRANTQYF.

For this clonotype: This may come from a read error, since a much larger clone is one base off. This chain connects TRBV29-1 to TRBJ2-7; D is undetermined. CDR1 and CDR2 (germline): SQVTM, ANQGSEA. The CDR3 is made up of 12 amino acids. The CDR3 sequence is CNVEDGSYEQYF. In DNA, the CDR3 is TGCAACGTTGAGGACGGGTCCTACGAGCAGTACTTC.

Note on this clonotype: This clone may be a read error of a much larger clone one base away. The chain joins TRBV10-1 to TRBJ2-1, with 7 positions matching TRBD1. CDR1 WNHNN and CDR2 SYGVQD come from the germline V gene (reference sequence). This CDR3 is built from 16 residues. The chain's CDR3 is CASSPYRDSSHNEQFF. In DNA, the CDR3 is TGCGCCAGCAGTCCCTACCGGGACAGCTCCCACAATGAGCAGTTCTTC.

Remarks on this clonotype: The junction departs from the called germline gene at one end, perhaps through a read error. J is TRBJ2-1 and V is TRBV28; possibly TRBD1 for D (6 bases). This CDR3 spans 16 amino acids. Per germline, CDR1 MDHEN and CDR2 SYDVKM. CDR3 coding DNA: TGTGCCAGCATCGACTCAGGGGACGGCTCCTACTATGAGCAGTTCTTC. Its translation is CASIDSGDGSYYEQFF.

Turning to this clonotype: One base away lies a much larger clone, so this may be a sequencing read error. The chain carries TRBV18 and TRBJ2-3; D might be TRBD1 (5 bases). The V gene's germline CDR1 is KGHSH and CDR2 LQKENI. The CDR3 extends over 14 amino acids. The CDR3 coding sequence is TGTGTCAGCTCACCAGGGATCAACACAGATACGCAGTATTTT. It is translated as CVSSPGINTDTQYF. The full variable domain, its missing parts supplied by reference TRBV18 and TRBJ2-3, is NAGVMQNPRHLVRRRGQEARLRCSPMKGHSHVYWYRQLPEEGLKFMVYLQKENIIDESGMPKERFSAEFPKEGPSILRIQQVVRGDSAAYFCVSSPGINTDTQYFGPGTRLTVL.

V usage is TRBV11-2 and J usage is TRBJ2-7; unclear D gene. Germline values: CDR1 SGHAT, CDR2 FQNNGV. The CDR3 runs 13 residues. CDR3 sequence reads: CDGSLGQLYEQYF. Here the CDR3 DNA reads TGTGACGGCAGCTTAGGCCAGCTATACGAGCAGTACTTC.

The sample holds a few counts of this clonotype. As the CDR3 is not closed by the conserved phenylalanine or tryptophan, this likely results from a read error. This sequence joins TRBV11-1 and TRBJ2-2; D gene unclear. The CDR3 has 14 amino acids. Germline lookup yields CDR1 SGHAT and CDR2 FQDESV (reference sequence). CDR3 nucleotide sequence: TGTGTCAGCAGACCGACCCTTGACACCGGGGAGCTGTTTCTT. Translating gives CVSRPTLDTGELFL.

This clonotype has more than one count but fewer than ten. Relative to the germline gene, one junction end is altered; a read error may explain this. The rearrangement links TRBV6-1 to TRBJ1-5; the D is unclear. The CDR3 is 15 residues long. Germline V CDR1 and CDR2: MNHNS, SASEGT. The CDR3 here is CVSSRPPESNQPQHF. CDR3 DNA sequence: TGTGTCAGCAGTCGCCCCCCTGAGAGCAATCAGCCCCAGCATTTT.

A remark on this clonotype: The junction shows a germline mismatch at one end, possibly a read error. The V gene is TRBV6-1, the J gene TRBJ1-6; D is unclear. The length of the CDR3 is 16 residues. The germline V gene has CDR1 MNHNS and CDR2 SASEGT. The CDR3 DNA sequence: TGTGCCAGCAGTGAAGCTGGGGTCATCGTAAATTCACACCTCCACTTT. Its protein product is CASSEAGVIVNSHLHF.

Many counts were recorded for this clonotype. Here the CDR3 DNA reads TGTGCCAGCAGCTTGGGTGGGATGGATAATTCACCCCTCCACTTT. It specifies CASSLGGMDNSPLHF. This rearrangement joins TRBV5-4 to TRBJ1-6; unclear D gene. This CDR3 is 15 amino acids long. Germline values: CDR1 SGHNT, CDR2 YYREEE (reference sequence). Trimming removed 0 bases at V and 5 bases at J, with 9 bases between.

V is TRBV29-1 and J is TRBJ2-3; TRBD1 matches 10 bases. Germline values: CDR1 SQVTM, CDR2 ANQGSEA. The junction had 3 bases not matched to a gene; V was cut back by 6 bases and J by 3 bases. There are 13 residues in the CDR3. The CDR3 sequence: CSVDRGGTDTQYF. CDR3 coding DNA: TGCAGCGTGGACAGGGGGGGGACAGATACGCAGTATTTT.

A remark on this clonotype: Its ends do not fully match the called genes, so a read error is possible. J is TRBJ2-7 and V is TRBV12-3 or TRBV12-4, with D unclear. The CDR3 consists of 12 residues. The CDR3 region is CASGFRPYEQYF. CDR3 sequence (DNA): TGTGCCAGCGGTTTCCGCCCCTACGAGCAGTACTTC.